These T cell receptor beta chains were read from a single sample in a study of T cells in Graves' hyperthyroidism and ophthalmopathy. TCRdb re-called the multiplex PCR reads through MiXCR, storing one row per CDR3 protein. This repertoire shows approximately 600,000 distinct CDR3 sequences, around 20% found once; its top ten account for more than 30%. The material sequenced was blood. These receptors were taken from a man aged 25-40 years with Graves' ophthalmopathy. The CDR3 runs from the conserved cysteine through the conserved F or W. A D gene is named only where the DNA matches it firmly. Clone size is shown for a subset of rows, as once, few, many or a class of expanded clone.

j_call	clone_size	v_call	d_call	cdr3_aa	cdr3_nt
TRBJ2-2	many	TRBV2	.	CASSDETSRSGELFF	TGTGCCAGCAGTGATGAAACTAGCCGTTCCGGGGAGCTGTTTTTT
TRBJ2-5	.	TRBV7-6	TRBD1	CASTPNELTGGRETQYF	TGTGCCAGCACCCCTAATGAACTTACAGGGGGACGAGAGACCCAGTACTTC
TRBJ2-5	.	TRBV29-1	.	CSVLVRVLRTQYF	TGCAGCGTTTTGGTCCGGGTTCTGCGGACCCAGTACTTC
TRBJ2-7	few	TRBV28	.	CASSLDPTGYEQYF	TGTGCCAGCAGTTTAGACCCCACAGGCTACGAGCAGTACTTC
TRBJ1-4	.	TRBV25-1	TRBD1	CASGMDREVGKLFF	TGTGCCAGCGGGATGGACAGGGAGGTTGGAAAACTGTTTTTT
TRBJ1-1	.	TRBV20-1	.	CSAILRGNTEAFF	TGCAGTGCCATTTTGAGGGGGAACACTGAAGCTTTCTTT
TRBJ1-1	.	TRBV15	TRBD1	CATSRDRGPGTEAFF	TGTGCCACCAGCAGGGACAGGGGGCCGGGCACTGAAGCTTTCTTT
TRBJ2-2	.	TRBV5-5	.	CASSLWAAQELFF	TGTGCCAGCAGCTTGTGGGCAGCCCAAGAGCTGTTTTTT
TRBJ2-1	.	TRBV7-2	.	CASSPQGLRGHEQFF	TGTGCCAGCAGCCCCCAGGGGTTGAGGGGTCATGAGCAGTTCTTC
TRBJ2-7	.	TRBV29-1	.	CSVVRGGSHEQYF	TGCAGCGTTGTTAGGGGGGGCTCCCACGAGCAGTACTTC
TRBJ2-1	many	TRBV14	TRBD1	CASSPQGDEQFF	TGTGCCAGCAGTCCCCAGGGGGATGAGCAGTTCTTC
TRBJ2-1	many	TRBV4-2	TRBD1	CASSQERTGSYNEQFF	TGTGCCAGCAGCCAAGAGAGGACAGGATCCTACAATGAGCAGTTCTTC
TRBJ2-1	few	TRBV5-5	TRBD2	CASSSPSGVYNEQFF	TGTGCCAGCAGCTCCCCTAGCGGGGTCTACAATGAGCAGTTCTTC
TRBJ2-2	few	TRBV7-9	.	CASTLSRLNTGELFF	TGTGCCAGCACCCTTAGCCGGTTGAACACCGGGGAGCTGTTTTTT
TRBJ1-1	.	TRBV6-1	.	CASSSPAGEAFF	TGTGCCAGCAGCTCCCCCGCCGGTGAAGCTTTCTTT
TRBJ1-2	few	TRBV6-2/TRBV6-3	.	CASSYGQGLNYGYTF	TGTGCCAGCAGTTACGGGCAGGGGCTCAACTATGGCTACACCTTC
TRBJ1-1	many	TRBV28	.	CASSVKTRVNTEAFF	TGTGCCAGCAGTGTCAAAACTAGAGTTAACACTGAAGCTTTCTTT
TRBJ2-5	.	TRBV28	TRBD2	CASTNTRLAGGETQYF	TGTGCCAGCACCAATACCCGGCTAGCGGGTGGAGAGACCCAGTACTTC
TRBJ2-7	many	TRBV2	.	CASSESAETYEQYF	TGTGCCAGCAGCGAGTCGGCGGAGACCTACGAGCAGTACTTC
TRBJ2-7	.	TRBV20-1	.	CSARATLQGYEQYF	TGCAGTGCTAGAGCCACACTCCAGGGGTACGAGCAGTACTTC
TRBJ2-3	many	TRBV7-8	.	CASSLVRAGDTQYF	TGTGCCAGCAGCTTAGTGAGGGCGGGGGATACGCAGTATTTT
TRBJ2-7	few	TRBV3-1	TRBD1	CASSQDSGGGYEQYF	TGTGCCAGCAGCCAAGATTCAGGGGGCGGCTACGAGCAGTACTTC
TRBJ1-6	few	TRBV7-3	.	CASSLWGGLDSPLHF	TGTGCCAGCAGCTTATGGGGGGGATTGGATTCACCCCTCCACTTT
TRBJ2-1	few	TRBV15	TRBD2	CATSRDYGGEGEQFF	TGTGCCACCAGCAGAGATTATGGTGGGGAGGGAGAGCAGTTCTTC
TRBJ2-7	few	TRBV10-3	TRBD1	CAISAWDRATYEQYF	TGTGCCATCAGTGCCTGGGACAGGGCCACCTACGAGCAGTACTTC
TRBJ2-1	few	TRBV30	TRBD2	CAGMSGRAGFGEQFF	TGTGCCGGAATGAGCGGGAGGGCCGGGTTTGGTGAGCAGTTCTTC
TRBJ1-2	.	TRBV14	TRBD1	CASSQTGGAGYGYTF	TGTGCCAGCAGCCAAACAGGGGGCGCTGGCTATGGCTACACCTTC
TRBJ2-5	.	TRBV7-9	TRBD2	CASSLGTSGSLYIQETQYF	TGTGCCAGCAGCCTGGGGACTAGCGGGAGTCTGTATATCCAAGAGACCCAGTACTTC
TRBJ2-2	few	TRBV28	TRBD2	CATTEASGRMGNTGELFF	TGTGCCACTACGGAGGCTAGCGGAAGAATGGGAAACACCGGGGAGCTGTTTTTT
TRBJ2-2	few	TRBV12-3/TRBV12-4	TRBD1	CASSTGGAVGELFF	TGTGCCAGCAGCACAGGGGGCGCGGTCGGGGAGCTGTTTTTT
TRBJ2-1	many	TRBV24-1	.	CATQRGTMSSYNEQFF	TGTGCCACTCAAAGAGGGACAATGAGCTCCTACAATGAGCAGTTCTTC
TRBJ2-1	many	TRBV13	TRBD2	CASSPTSGGDNEQFF	TGTGCCAGCAGCCCGACTAGCGGAGGGGACAATGAGCAGTTCTTC
TRBJ2-2	.	TRBV28	.	CASLTTAGELFF	TGTGCCAGCCTAACAACCGCCGGGGAGCTGTTTTTT
TRBJ1-2	.	TRBV27	.	CASSSGGTDFSYGYTF	TGTGCCAGCAGTTCGGGAGGTACGGATTTTTCTTATGGCTACACCTTC
TRBJ2-5	few	TRBV6-2/TRBV6-3	TRBD1	CASSYSKPSRGLETQYF	TGTGCCAGCAGTTACTCGAAGCCGAGCAGGGGGCTGGAGACCCAGTACTTC
TRBJ1-1	many	TRBV20-1	.	CSALIPQGGFTEAFF	TGCAGTGCTCTCATTCCCCAAGGGGGGTTCACTGAAGCTTTCTTT
TRBJ2-1	many	TRBV5-1	.	CASSLAQLIQGEQFF	TGCGCCAGCAGCTTGGCCCAATTGATTCAGGGTGAGCAGTTCTTC
TRBJ2-7	few	TRBV6-1	.	CASGRAHYEQYF	TGTGCCAGCGGCCGGGCCCACTACGAGCAGTACTTC
TRBJ1-2	many	TRBV30	.	CAWSPQGNYGYTF	TGTGCCTGGAGTCCCCAGGGAAACTATGGCTACACCTTC
TRBJ2-1	.	TRBV9	TRBD2	CASSARTSGMNEQFF	TGTGCCAGCAGCGCTCGGACTAGCGGGATGAATGAGCAGTTCTTC
TRBJ2-2	.	TRBV28	.	CASRTTANTGELFF	TGTGCCAGCAGGACGACTGCGAACACCGGGGAGCTGTTTTTT
TRBJ2-5	.	TRBV5-1	.	CASSLAGVGGETQYF	TGCGCCAGCAGCTTGGCCGGGGTAGGGGGAGAGACCCAGTACTTC
TRBJ2-7	many	TRBV7-9	.	CASSYEGTTYEQYF	TGTGCCAGCAGTTACGAGGGGACGACCTACGAGCAGTACTTC
TRBJ2-5	few	TRBV28	TRBD1	CASSPTGLETQYF	TGTGCCAGCAGTCCGACAGGGTTAGAGACCCAGTACTTC
TRBJ1-1	many	TRBV2	TRBD1	CASPGQGAVNTEAFF	TGTGCCAGCCCGGGACAGGGGGCCGTAAACACTGAAGCTTTCTTT
TRBJ2-5	many	TRBV5-1	.	CASSYSSGQETQYF	TGCGCCAGCAGCTATTCCAGCGGCCAAGAGACCCAGTACTTC
TRBJ1-2	.	TRBV4-1	.	CASIFGPRNNYGYTF	TGCGCCAGCATCTTCGGACCACGAAATAACTATGGCTACACCTTC
TRBJ1-1	.	TRBV20-1	.	CSARVQLNTEAFF	TGCAGTGCTAGGGTACAGCTGAACACTGAAGCTTTCTTT
TRBJ1-2	many	TRBV30	.	CAWSSGTPYGYTF	TGTGCCTGGAGTTCTGGGACACCCTATGGCTACACCTTC
TRBJ2-1	few	TRBV30	.	CASFTRDSYNEQFF	TGTGCCTCCTTCACCAGGGACTCCTACAATGAGCAGTTCTTC
TRBJ2-4	few	TRBV5-1	TRBD2	CASSLDGGSRDIQYF	TGCGCCAGCAGCTTGGACGGCGGGAGCAGGGACATTCAGTACTTC
TRBJ2-2	.	TRBV19	TRBD1	CASSSTGTAQVGELFF	TGTGCCAGTAGTTCGACAGGGACGGCCCAGGTCGGGGAGCTGTTTTTT